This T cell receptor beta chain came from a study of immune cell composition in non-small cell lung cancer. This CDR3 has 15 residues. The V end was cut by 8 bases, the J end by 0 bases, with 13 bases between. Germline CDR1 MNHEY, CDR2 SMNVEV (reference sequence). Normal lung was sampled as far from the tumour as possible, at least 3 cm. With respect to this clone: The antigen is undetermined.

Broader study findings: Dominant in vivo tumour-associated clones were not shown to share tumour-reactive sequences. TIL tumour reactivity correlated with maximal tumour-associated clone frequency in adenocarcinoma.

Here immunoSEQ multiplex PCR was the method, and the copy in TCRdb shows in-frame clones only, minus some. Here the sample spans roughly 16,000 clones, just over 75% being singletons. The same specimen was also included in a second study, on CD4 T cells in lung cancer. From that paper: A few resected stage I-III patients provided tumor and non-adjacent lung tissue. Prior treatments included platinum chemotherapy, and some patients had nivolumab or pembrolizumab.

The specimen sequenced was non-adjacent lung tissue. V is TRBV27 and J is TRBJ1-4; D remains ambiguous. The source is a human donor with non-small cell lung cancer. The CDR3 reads CASGLLSATNEKLFF. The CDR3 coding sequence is TGTGCCAGCGGGCTCCTTAGTGCAACTAATGAAAAACTGTTTTTT.